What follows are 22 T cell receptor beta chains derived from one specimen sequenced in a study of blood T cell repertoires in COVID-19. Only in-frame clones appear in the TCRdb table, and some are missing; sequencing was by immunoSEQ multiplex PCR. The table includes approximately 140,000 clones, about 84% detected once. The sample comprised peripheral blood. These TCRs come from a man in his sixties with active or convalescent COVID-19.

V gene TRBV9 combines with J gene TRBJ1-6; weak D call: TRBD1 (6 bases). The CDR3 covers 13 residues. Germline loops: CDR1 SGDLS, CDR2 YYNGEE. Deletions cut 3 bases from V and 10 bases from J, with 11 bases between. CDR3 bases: TGTGCCAGCAGCGCCCGGGACACATCACCCCTCCACTTT. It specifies CASSARDTSPLHF.

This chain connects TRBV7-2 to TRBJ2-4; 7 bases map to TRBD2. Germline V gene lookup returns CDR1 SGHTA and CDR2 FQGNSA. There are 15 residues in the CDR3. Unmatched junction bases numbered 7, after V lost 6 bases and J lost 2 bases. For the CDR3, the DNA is TGTGCCAGCAGGGGACCACTAGCGTCCAAAAACATTCAGTACTTC. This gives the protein CASRGPLASKNIQYF.

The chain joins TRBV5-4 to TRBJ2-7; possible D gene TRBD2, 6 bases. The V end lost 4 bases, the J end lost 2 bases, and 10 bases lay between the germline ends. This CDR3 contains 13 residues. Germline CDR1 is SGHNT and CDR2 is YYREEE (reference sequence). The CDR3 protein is CASSRGGTYEQYF. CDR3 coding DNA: TGTGCCAGCAGCCGTGGAGGGACCTACGAGCAGTACTTC.

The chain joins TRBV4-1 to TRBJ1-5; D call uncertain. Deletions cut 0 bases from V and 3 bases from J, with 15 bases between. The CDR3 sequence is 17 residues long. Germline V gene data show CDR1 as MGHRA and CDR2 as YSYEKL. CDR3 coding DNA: TGCGCCAGCAGCCAAGATTCGGGTGGAGTATTCAATCAGCCCCAGCATTTT. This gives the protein CASSQDSGGVFNQPQHF.

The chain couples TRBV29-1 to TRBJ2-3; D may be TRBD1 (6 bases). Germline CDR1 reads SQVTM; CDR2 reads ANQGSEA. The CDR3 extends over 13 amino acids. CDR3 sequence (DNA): TGCAGTGCAGCAGACAGGAACACAGATACGCAGTATTTT. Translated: CSAADRNTDTQYF.

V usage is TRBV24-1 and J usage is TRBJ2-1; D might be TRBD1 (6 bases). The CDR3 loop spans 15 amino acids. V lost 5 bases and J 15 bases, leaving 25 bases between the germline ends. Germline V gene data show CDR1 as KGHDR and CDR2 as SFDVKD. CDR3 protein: CATSVNDNPGARRFF. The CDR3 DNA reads TGTGCCACCAGTGTAAACGATAACCCAGGGGCGAGGAGGTTCTTC.

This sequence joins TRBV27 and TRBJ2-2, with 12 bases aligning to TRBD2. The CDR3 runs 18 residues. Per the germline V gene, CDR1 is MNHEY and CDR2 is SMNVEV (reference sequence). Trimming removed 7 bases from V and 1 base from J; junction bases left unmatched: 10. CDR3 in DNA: TGTGCCAGCACAAGACTAGCGGGGGACCTGAGGAACACCGGGGAGCTGTTTTTT. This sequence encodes CASTRLAGDLRNTGELFF.

The CDR3 reads CASSSPQGAADTQYF. The CDR3 nucleotides are TGTGCCAGCAGTAGCCCGCAGGGGGCGGCAGATACGCAGTATTTT. The V and J genes are TRBV28 and TRBJ2-3, with TRBD1 identical over 8 bases. With 5 bases clipped from V and 4 bases from J, the junction kept 8 bases outside the gene matches. This CDR3 is built from 15 residues. In germline, CDR1 is MDHEN, CDR2 SYDVKM.

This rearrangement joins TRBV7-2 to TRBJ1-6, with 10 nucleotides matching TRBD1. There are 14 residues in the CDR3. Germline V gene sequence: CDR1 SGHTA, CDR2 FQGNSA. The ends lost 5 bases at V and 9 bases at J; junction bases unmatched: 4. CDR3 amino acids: CASSPRQGASPLHF. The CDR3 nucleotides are TGTGCCAGCAGCCCCCGACAGGGGGCTTCACCCCTCCACTTT.

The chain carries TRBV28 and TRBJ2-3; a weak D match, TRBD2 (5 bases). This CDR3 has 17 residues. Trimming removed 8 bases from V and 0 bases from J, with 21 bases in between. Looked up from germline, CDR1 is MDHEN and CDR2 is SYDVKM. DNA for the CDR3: TGTGCCAGCGGGCCGGCCCCCCAATGGACTAGCACAGATACGCAGTATTTT. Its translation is CASGPAPQWTSTDTQYF.

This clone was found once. CDR3 sequence reads: CASSLVAGGLTGELFF. The CDR3 bases are TGTGCCAGCAGCTTAGTGGCGGGAGGGCTTACCGGGGAGCTGTTTTTT. The chain has TRBV7-8 and TRBJ2-2, with 9 bases identical to TRBD2. The CDR3 consists of 16 residues. V dropped 1 base and J dropped 5; count of bases not matched to a gene: 5. CDR1 and CDR2 (germline): SGHVS, FQNEAQ. Using reference TRBV7-8 and TRBJ2-2 for the parts outside the CDR3, the full variable domain is GAGVSQSPRYKVAKRGQDVALRCDPISGHVSLFWYQQALGQGPEFLTYFQNEAQLDKSGLPSDRFFAERPEGSVSTLKIQRTQQEDSAVYLCASSLVAGGLTGELFFGEGSRLTVL.

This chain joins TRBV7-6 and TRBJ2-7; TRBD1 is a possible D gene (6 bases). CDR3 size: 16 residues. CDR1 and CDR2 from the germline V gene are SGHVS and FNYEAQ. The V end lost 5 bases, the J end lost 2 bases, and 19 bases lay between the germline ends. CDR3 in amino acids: CASSPWPGQRTYEQYF. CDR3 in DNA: TGTGCCAGCAGCCCATGGCCGGGACAAAGAACCTACGAGCAGTACTTC.

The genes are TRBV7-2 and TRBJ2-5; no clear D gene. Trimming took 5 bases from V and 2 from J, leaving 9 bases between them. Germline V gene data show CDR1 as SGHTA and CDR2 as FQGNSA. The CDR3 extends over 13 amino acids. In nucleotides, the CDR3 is TGTGCCAGCAGCCGTAGAAGACAAGAGACCCAGTACTTC. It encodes CASSRRRQETQYF.

The CDR3, as DNA: TGTGCCAGCAGCTTGGGGGGTAGCGGGAGGGATACGCAGTATTTT. This sequence encodes CASSLGGSGRDTQYF. This rearrangement joins TRBV5-4 to TRBJ2-3; TRBD2 matches 10 bases. In germline, CDR1 is SGHNT, CDR2 YYREEE (reference sequence). The CDR3 runs 15 residues. V lost 0 bases to trimming and J lost 6 bases; unmatched junction nucleotides: 4.

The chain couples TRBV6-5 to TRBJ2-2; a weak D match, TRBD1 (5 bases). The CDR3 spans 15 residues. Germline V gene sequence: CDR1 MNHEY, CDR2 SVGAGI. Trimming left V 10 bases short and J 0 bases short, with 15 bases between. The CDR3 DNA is TGTGCCACCCGCCAGGGTTACACGAACACCGGGGAGCTGTTTTTT. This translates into CATRQGYTNTGELFF.

CDR3 region: CASSIGTSGDTGELFF. In DNA, the CDR3 is TGTGCCAGCAGTATCGGGACTAGCGGGGACACCGGGGAGCTGTTTTTT. The V and J genes are TRBV11-3 and TRBJ2-2; 13 positions agree with TRBD2. Unmatched junction bases numbered 4, after V lost 6 bases and J lost 3 bases. CDR3 length: 16 amino acids. The germline CDR1 and CDR2 sequences are SGHNT and YENEEA.

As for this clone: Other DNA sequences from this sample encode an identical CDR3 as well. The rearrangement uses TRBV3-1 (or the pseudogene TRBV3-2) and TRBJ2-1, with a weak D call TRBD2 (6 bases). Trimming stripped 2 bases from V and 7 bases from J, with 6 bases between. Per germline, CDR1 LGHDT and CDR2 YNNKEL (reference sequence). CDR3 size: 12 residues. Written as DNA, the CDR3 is TGTGCCAGCAGCCAACGGGGGAATGAGCAGTTCTTC. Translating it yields CASSQRGNEQFF.

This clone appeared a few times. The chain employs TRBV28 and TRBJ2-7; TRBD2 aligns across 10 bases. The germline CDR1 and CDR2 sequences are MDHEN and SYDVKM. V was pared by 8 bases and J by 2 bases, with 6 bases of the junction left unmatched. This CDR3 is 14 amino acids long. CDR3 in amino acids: CASDQAGGAYEQYF. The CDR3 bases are TGTGCCAGCGACCAAGCGGGGGGGGCCTACGAGCAGTACTTC.

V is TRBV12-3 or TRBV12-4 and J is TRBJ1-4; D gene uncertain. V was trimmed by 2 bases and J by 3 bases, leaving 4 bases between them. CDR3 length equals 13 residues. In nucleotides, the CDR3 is TGTGCCAGCAGTTTATTAGCTAATGAAAAACTGTTTTTT. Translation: CASSLLANEKLFF.

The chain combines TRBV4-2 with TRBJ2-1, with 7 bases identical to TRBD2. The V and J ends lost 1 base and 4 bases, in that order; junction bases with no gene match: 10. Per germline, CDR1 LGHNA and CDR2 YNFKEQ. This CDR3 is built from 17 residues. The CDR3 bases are TGTGCCAGCAGCCAAGGAATGGCGGGAGTGGGGTACAATGAGCAGTTCTTC. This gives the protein CASSQGMAGVGYNEQFF.

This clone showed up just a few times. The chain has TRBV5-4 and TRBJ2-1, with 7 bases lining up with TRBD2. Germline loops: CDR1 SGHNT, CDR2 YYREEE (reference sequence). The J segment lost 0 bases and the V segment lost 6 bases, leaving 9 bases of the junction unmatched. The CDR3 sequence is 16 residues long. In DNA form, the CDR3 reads TGTGCCAGCAACCCCCAGGGAGGGAGCTCCTACAATGAGCAGTTCTTC. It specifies CASNPQGGSSYNEQFF.

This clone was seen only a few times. CDR3 sequence (DNA): TGTGCCAGCAGCTTAGAGCAGCGGGGCACAGATACGCAGTATTTT. Translated, it gives CASSLEQRGTDTQYF. The V gene is TRBV7-2, the J gene TRBJ2-3; D perhaps matches TRBD2 (6 bases). Germline CDR1 and CDR2: SGHTA and FQGNSA. The CDR3 length is 15 residues. V lost 1 base and J 1 base, leaving 9 bases between the germline ends.